These 17 T cell receptor beta chains originate from one sample sequenced in a study of Graves' ophthalmopathy and Graves' hyperthyroidism. Scientists amplified the TCR beta CDR3 regions from RNA transcripts. The library came from an HTBI-primed first-round RT-PCR and a second-round multiplex PCR. TCRdb analysed the multiplex PCR reads with MiXCR anew, one entry per CDR3 protein. The data show around 400,000 distinct CDR3 sequences, 18% seen once. Sample: peripheral blood. The receptors shown here come from a woman under 30 with Graves' ophthalmopathy.

This clonotype was counted many times. This chain joins TRBV28 and TRBJ2-7; D is perhaps TRBD2 (6 bases). The ends were cut back, 6 bases at V and 6 bases at J, with 18 bases in the middle. This CDR3 is built from 14 residues. Germline CDR1 is MDHEN and CDR2 is SYDVKM. The CDR3 region has the DNA TGTGCCAGCAGCCGATCGACTAGTCCGCCCGAGCAGTACTTC. It specifies CASSRSTSPPEQYF. The full variable domain, rest sourced from reference TRBV28 and TRBJ2-7, is DVKVTQSSRYLVKRTGEKVFLECVQDMDHENMFWYRQDPGLGLRLIYFSYDVKMKEKGDIPEGYSVSREKKERFSLILESASTNQTSMYLCASSRSTSPPEQYFGPGTRLTVT.

This clonotype was picked up one time. CDR3 bases: TGCAGTGCTAGAGTGCCCTCTGACAGGGGAAACCTTCAGCCCCAGCATTTT. Its protein is CSARVPSDRGNLQPQHF. The chain employs TRBV20-1 and TRBJ1-5; TRBD1 agrees at 8 bases. The V segment lost 1 base and the J segment 6 bases; nucleotides outside the gene matches: 14. The CDR3 totals 17 residues. Per the germline V gene, CDR1 is DFQATT and CDR2 is SNEGSKA (reference sequence).

This clonotype has a count of ten or more. The rearrangement joins TRBV29-1 to TRBJ1-1, with 8 bases that match TRBD1. V gave up 4 bases and J gave up 6 bases; unmatched junction bases: 7. Per germline, CDR1 SQVTM and CDR2 ANQGSEA. The CDR3 has 13 amino acids. CDR3 nucleotide sequence: TGCAGCGTTGGGACAGGGACCGAAGCTGAAGCTTTCTTT. Translated, it gives CSVGTGTEAEAFF.

This clonotype was seen many times. The chain couples TRBV28 to TRBJ1-1, with TRBD1 as a possible D gene (6 bases). CDR1 is MDHEN, CDR2 SYDVKM, per germline. There are 15 residues in the CDR3. The V and J ends lost 4 bases and 6 bases respectively, with 18 bases between them. The DNA of the CDR3 is TGTGCCAGCAGTTGGGGCTTGGGGGCGCCGGCTGAAGCTTTCTTT. Translation: CASSWGLGAPAEAFF.

This clonotype was observed a few times. The CDR3 bases are TGTGCCAGCAGAACCTCAGGGCTCCACGAGCAGTACTTC. Its translation is CASRTSGLHEQYF. This rearrangement joins TRBV28 to TRBJ2-7; D possibly corresponds to TRBD1 (5 bases). The length of the CDR3 is 13 residues. Trimming left V 6 bases short and J 5 bases short, with 14 bases between. CDR1 is MDHEN and CDR2 is SYDVKM in the germline V gene.

The chain combines TRBV28 with TRBJ2-5; 9 bases align to TRBD1. Trimming cost V 5 bases and J 7 bases; bases outside gene matches: 11. Germline loops: CDR1 MDHEN, CDR2 SYDVKM. The CDR3 length is 15 residues. CDR3 region: CASSDSGTGMVTQYF. Here the CDR3 DNA reads TGTGCCAGCAGTGATTCTGGGACAGGGATGGTGACCCAGTACTTC.

V usage is TRBV12-3 or TRBV12-4 and J usage is TRBJ1-6; tentative D call: TRBD1 (6 bases). V was trimmed by 5 bases and J by 13 bases, leaving 12 bases between them. The CDR3 loop spans 12 amino acids. CDR3 sequence: CASSPGQPPLHF. CDR3 bases: TGTGCCAGCAGTCCCGGACAGCCGCCCCTCCACTTT.

This clonotype was recorded at least ten times. CDR3 bases: TGTGCCAGCAGTTACAGGCTAGCGGTCAACACCGGGGAGCTGTTTTTT. Translated, it gives CASSYRLAVNTGELFF. The chain combines TRBV6-2 or TRBV6-3 with TRBJ2-2; 7 nucleotides align to TRBD2. The CDR3 totals 16 residues. Germline V lookup: CDR1 MNHEY, CDR2 SVGEGT. After removal of 2 bases from V and 2 bases from J, the junction contained 5 bases not matched to a gene.

This chain links TRBV27 with TRBJ1-2; 8 nucleotides align to TRBD1. The V gene end was trimmed by 6 bases and the J gene end by 4 bases; junction bases not matched to a gene: 16. CDR3 length: 17 amino acids. Germline lookup yields CDR1 MNHEY and CDR2 SMNVEV (reference sequence). The CDR3 loop is CASSFQPFDRGGYGYTF. In DNA, the CDR3 is TGTGCCAGCAGCTTCCAACCATTTGACAGGGGCGGCTATGGCTACACCTTC.

This clonotype was seen at least ten times. The junction differs from germline at one of its ends, possibly a read error. The genes are TRBV7-8 and TRBJ2-5; 9 bases map to TRBD2. Germline assignment: CDR1 SGHVS and CDR2 FQNEAQ. The CDR3 spans 17 residues. In nucleotides, the CDR3 is TGTGCCGGCAGCTTAGCGCGGGGGGGGAGAGAGGGAGAGACCCAGTACTTC. It yields the protein CAGSLARGGREGETQYF.

This clonotype was recorded at least ten times. V usage is TRBV4-2 and J usage is TRBJ1-1, with D unresolved. Germline V gives CDR1 LGHNA, CDR2 YNFKEQ. The ends were cut back, 5 bases at V and 5 bases at J, with 12 bases in the middle. The CDR3 length is 13 residues. CDR3 sequence (DNA): TGTGCCAGCAGCGAACAGTTAGTTACTGAAGCTTTCTTT. Translating it yields CASSEQLVTEAFF.

There are many counts of this clonotype. The rearrangement joins TRBV11-2 to TRBJ1-2, with D possibly matching TRBD1 (5 bases). V was pared by 5 bases and J by 13 bases, with 20 bases between. This CDR3 is built from 13 residues. Germline CDR1 is SGHAT and CDR2 is FQNNGV. This CDR3 is CASSTNPGAPSTF. Here the CDR3 DNA reads TGTGCCAGCAGCACTAACCCCGGGGCCCCTTCCACCTTC.

J is TRBJ2-5 and V is TRBV9, with 8 bases that match TRBD2. Losses at the gene ends were 0 bases for V and 4 bases for J; bases not matched to a gene: 2. The CDR3 runs 14 residues. The V gene's germline CDR1 is SGDLS and CDR2 YYNGEE. The CDR3 DNA sequence: TGTGCCAGCAGCGTAGCCCTAGCGGGAGAGACCCAGTACTTC. Its translation is CASSVALAGETQYF. Filled out from reference TRBV9 and TRBJ2-5, the complete variable domain reads DSGVTQTPKHLITATGQRVTLRCSPRSGDLSVYWYQQSLDQGLQFLIQYYNGEERAKGNILERFSAQQFPDLHSELNLSSLELGDSALYFCASSVALAGETQYFGPGTRLLVL.

This clonotype was observed many times. V and J are TRBV7-2 and TRBJ2-5, with D perhaps given as TRBD1 or TRBD2 (5 bases each). The CDR3 is 16 residues long. V lost 2 bases and J lost 2, with 15 bases in between. Germline V gene lookup returns CDR1 SGHTA and CDR2 FQGNSA. The CDR3 DNA sequence: TGTGCCAGCAGCTTAACACCGGGACCGTCTCAAGAGACCCAGTACTTC. Its translation: CASSLTPGPSQETQYF.

This clonotype came up many times. J is TRBJ2-4 and V is TRBV19; TRBD1 agrees at 12 bases. The V and J ends lost 5 bases and 7 bases, in that order; junction bases with no gene match: 9. CDR3 length: 16 residues. CDR1 is LNHDA and CDR2 is SQIVND in the germline V gene (reference sequence). CDR3 bases: TGTGCCAGTAGTCCTTGGGGACAGGGGGCCGTGAACATTCAGTACTTC. Residues: CASSPWGQGAVNIQYF.

Notes on this clonotype: This may be a read error, as it is one base from a much larger clone. This rearrangement joins TRBV30 to TRBJ1-3, with D perhaps matching TRBD1 (5 bases). The CDR3 is 14 amino acids. From germline, CDR1 is GTSNPN and CDR2 SVGIG (reference sequence). The CDR3: CASGGGPSRNTIYF. The CDR3 DNA follows: TGTGCCTCTGGGGGAGGGCCCTCTAGAAACACCATATATTTT.

This clonotype was detected ten times or more. Written as DNA, the CDR3 is TGTGCCACCAGCAGACTACAAGGGACGATATCAGAGACCCAGTACTTC. It yields the protein CATSRLQGTISETQYF. The chain carries TRBV15 and TRBJ2-5, with D perhaps matching TRBD1 or TRBD2 (5 bases each). Germline lookup yields CDR1 LNHNV and CDR2 YYDKDF (reference sequence). V was clipped by 2 bases and J by 4 bases, with 17 bases between them. This CDR3 comprises 16 residues.